These 8 T cell receptor beta chains originate from one sample sequenced in a study of CD8 T cells in ankylosing spondylitis. TCRdb re-analysed the 5' RACE reads in MiXCR, keeping a single row per CDR3 protein. The table records about 220,000 distinct CDR3 sequences, under 30% of them present only once. The sample taken for sequencing was blood, either unsorted or a sorted T cell fraction (not recorded which). Source of these receptors: a male donor with ankylosing spondylitis or in good health (not recorded which).

In this sample, this clonotype turned up a few times. One base away lies a much larger clone, so this may be a sequencing read error. The chain employs TRBV5-1 and TRBJ2-4, with D possibly matching TRBD2 (6 bases). The CDR3 runs to 15 residues. The germline CDR1 and CDR2 sequences are SGHRS and YFSETQ. The CDR3 region is CACSLGSSGDNIQYF. The CDR3 DNA reads as TGCGCCTGCAGCTTGGGTAGTAGCGGAGACAACATTCAGTACTTC.

This clonotype was seen many times. This chain joins TRBV29-1 and TRBJ2-3; TRBD1 matches at 7 bases. This CDR3 region has 13 residues. Losses at the gene ends were 7 bases for V and 3 bases for J; bases not matched to a gene: 7. Germline values: CDR1 SQVTM, CDR2 ANQGSEA. CDR3 region: CSARQGRTDTQYF. The CDR3 DNA follows: TGCAGCGCACGACAGGGTAGGACAGATACGCAGTATTTT.

The rearrangement links TRBV9 to TRBJ1-2; a possible D gene is TRBD1 (5 bases). Germline V gene sequence: CDR1 SGDLS, CDR2 YYNGEE. This CDR3 is 14 amino acids long. V lost 3 bases and J 7 bases, leaving 16 bases between the germline ends. The CDR3 region is CASSEGPEKGGYTF. The CDR3 coding sequence is TGTGCCAGCAGCGAGGGACCGGAGAAAGGTGGCTACACCTTC.

This clonotype was counted at least ten times. This sequence joins TRBV20-1 and TRBJ2-1; D is possibly TRBD1 (5 bases). The germline V gene encodes CDR1 DFQATT and CDR2 SNEGSKA (reference sequence). The CDR3 spans 14 residues. V was trimmed by 2 bases and J by 6 bases, leaving 14 bases between them. The CDR3 is CSARWGLLGNEQFF. DNA of the CDR3: TGCAGTGCTAGATGGGGCTTATTAGGCAATGAGCAGTTCTTC.

This clonotype has a count of ten or more. The chain joins TRBV7-8 to TRBJ2-2; 7 nucleotides match TRBD1. Trimming at V came to 5 bases and at J to 4 bases, leaving 7 bases not matched to a gene. The CDR3 has 15 amino acids. Germline V gene lookup returns CDR1 SGHVS and CDR2 FQNEAQ. The CDR3 loop is CASSQGQTGTGELFF. The DNA of the CDR3 is TGTGCCAGCAGCCAGGGACAGACGGGCACCGGGGAGCTGTTTTTT.

There are many counts of this clonotype. V is TRBV5-6 and J is TRBJ1-2; D uncertain. This CDR3 is 13 amino acids long. Trimming cost V 0 bases and J 7 bases, with 10 bases left between them. CDR1 and CDR2 (germline): SGHDT, YYEEEE. Here the CDR3 reads CASSLDTVAGYTF. The CDR3 DNA is TGTGCCAGCAGCTTGGACACCGTGGCTGGCTACACCTTC.

Ten or more counts support this clonotype. J is TRBJ1-1 and V is TRBV5-1; TRBD1 matches at 9 bases. J was trimmed by 1 base and V by 3 bases; bases with no gene match: 1. This CDR3 comprises 14 residues. Germline assignment: CDR1 SGHRS and CDR2 YFSETQ. DNA of the CDR3: TGCGCCAGCAGCTGGGGACAGGGGAACACTGAAGCTTTCTTT. Translating gives CASSWGQGNTEAFF. The variable domain in full, with the rest retrieved from reference TRBV5-1 and TRBJ1-1, is KAGVTQTPRYLIKTRGQQVTLSCSPISGHRSVSWYQQTPGQGLQFLFEYFSETQRNKGNFPGRFSGRQFSNSRSEMNVSTLELGDSALYLCASSWGQGNTEAFFGQGTRLTVV.

This clonotype appeared a few times. The chain carries TRBV20-1 and TRBJ1-1; D not certain. There are 15 residues in the CDR3. Germline loops: CDR1 DFQATT, CDR2 SNEGSKA (reference sequence). V was pared by 5 bases and J by 3 bases, with 19 bases between. The CDR3 is CSAPRGVSRDTEAFF. CDR3 nucleotides: TGCAGTGCTCCCCGAGGAGTCAGCCGGGACACTGAAGCTTTCTTT.